A selection of T cell receptor beta chains follows, all from one sample in a study of Tregs in tolerant kidney transplant recipients. The assay was immunoSEQ multiplex PCR, and TCRdb's table has in-frame clones only and misses some. The table lists some 90,000 clones, around nine tenths of them singletons. Sequenced material: CD8+ T cells from blood. All receptors come from a human donor in good health. Each CDR3 is given with its conserved first and last residue.

v_call cdr3_aa
TRBV19 CASSTVGTVSNQPQHF
TRBV11-1 CASSPQPTVLAKNIQYF
TRBV6-4 CASSDPERGNTEAFF
TRBV7-9 CASTEDGGQPQHF
TRBV10-1 CASSESTSLINEQFF
TRBV4-1 CASSYGQGSYEQYF
TRBV5-6 CASSWEGSYEQYF
TRBV9 CASSESHTEAFF
TRBV6-1 CASSEGAGSGNTIYF
TRBV7-6 CASSPRGGEADTQYF
TRBV5-6 CASSPGPVYSSSYNSPLHF
TRBV19 CASSRSVNQPQHF
TRBV30 CAWSTPNTGELFF
TRBV30 CAWSVGLAGAYEQYF
TRBV11-1 CASSLRGDEQYF
TRBV25-1 CASSPLGGEGNQPQHF
TRBV10-3 CASSRGLEQYF
TRBV6-5 CASSSIQGSGNTIYF
TRBV5-1 CASSLDNTGELFF
TRBV25-1 CASSVYPLEQYF
TRBV7-9 CASSLVNTDTQYF
TRBV6-5 CASSYDSGNMNTEAFF
TRBV27 CASSLRDRPNYGYTF
TRBV7-9 CASTAQGPNVLTF
TRBV6-1 CASSELWSYYEQYF
TRBV11-2 CASSPWGRSNEQFF
TRBV7-9 CASSLTDSRVTEAFF
TRBV7-9 CASSLATTGYSYEQYF
TRBV27 CASSLWTGQNQPQHF
TRBV6-5 CASSYSSQVNTEAFF
TRBV27 CASSLRRQSEKLFF
TRBV27 CASSFLGQGRRGIYGYTF
TRBV19 CASSIGGSEQYF
TRBV7-9 CASSLARESGQFF
TRBV20-1 CSTRDSGEQYF
TRBV7-9 CASSSPRSGGTDTQYF
TRBV6-1 CASSVKPGRETQYF
TRBV2 CASTTGDSGNTIYF
TRBV4-1 CASSQRQGAATDTQYF
TRBV5-6 CASSLAFAGGINYNEQFF
TRBV12-5 CASAPTGELFF
TRBV5-1 CASSFRQHEQFF
TRBV7-9 CASSLPAGTSGKVYEQFF
TRBV7-9 CASPSDGRAPGELFF
TRBV4-2 CASSGRGPNTEAFF
TRBV7-9 CASSSRGTQYF
TRBV6-1 CASSEGQGLAYEQYF
TRBV9 CASSVDFVAQDEQFF
TRBV7-9 CASRGWANYGYTF
TRBV6-6 CASSMTGWRTDTQYF
TRBV19 CASGREGITDTQYF
TRBV7-6 CASSSLRTGRLGTGELFF
TRBV2 CASSGYQETQYF
TRBV15 CATSRTGGSNYGYTF